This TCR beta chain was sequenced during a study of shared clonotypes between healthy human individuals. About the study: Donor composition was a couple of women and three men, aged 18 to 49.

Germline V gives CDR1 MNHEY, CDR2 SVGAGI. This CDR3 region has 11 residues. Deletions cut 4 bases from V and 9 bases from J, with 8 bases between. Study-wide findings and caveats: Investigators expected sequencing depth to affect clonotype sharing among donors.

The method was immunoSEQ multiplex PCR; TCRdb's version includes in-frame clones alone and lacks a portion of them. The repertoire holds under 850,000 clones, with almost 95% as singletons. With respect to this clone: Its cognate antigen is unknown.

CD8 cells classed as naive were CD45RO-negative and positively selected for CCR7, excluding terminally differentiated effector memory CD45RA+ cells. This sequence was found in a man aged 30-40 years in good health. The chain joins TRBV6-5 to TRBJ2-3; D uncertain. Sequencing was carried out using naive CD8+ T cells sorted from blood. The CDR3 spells CASSFEGTQYF. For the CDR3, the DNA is TGTGCCAGCAGTTTTGAAGGCACGCAGTATTTT.